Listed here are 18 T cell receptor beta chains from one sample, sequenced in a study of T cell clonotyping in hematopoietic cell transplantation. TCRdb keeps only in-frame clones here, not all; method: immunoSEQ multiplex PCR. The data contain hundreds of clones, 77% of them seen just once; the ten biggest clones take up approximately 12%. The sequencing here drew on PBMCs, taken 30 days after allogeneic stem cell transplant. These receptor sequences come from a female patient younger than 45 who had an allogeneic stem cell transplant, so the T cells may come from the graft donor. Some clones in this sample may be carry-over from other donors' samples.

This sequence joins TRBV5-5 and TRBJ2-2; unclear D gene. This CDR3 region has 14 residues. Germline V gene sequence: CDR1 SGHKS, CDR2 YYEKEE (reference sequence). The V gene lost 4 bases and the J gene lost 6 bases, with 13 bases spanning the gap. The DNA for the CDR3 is TGTGCCAGCAGCGCTACACCCAGCGCCGGGGAGCTGTTTTTT. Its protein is CASSATPSAGELFF.

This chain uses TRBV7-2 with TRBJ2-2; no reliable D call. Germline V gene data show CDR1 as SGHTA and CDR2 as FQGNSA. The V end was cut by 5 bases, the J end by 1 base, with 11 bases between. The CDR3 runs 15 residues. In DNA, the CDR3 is TGTGCCAGCAGCGTCCCACGAGGGAACACCGGGGAGCTGTTTTTT. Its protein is CASSVPRGNTGELFF.

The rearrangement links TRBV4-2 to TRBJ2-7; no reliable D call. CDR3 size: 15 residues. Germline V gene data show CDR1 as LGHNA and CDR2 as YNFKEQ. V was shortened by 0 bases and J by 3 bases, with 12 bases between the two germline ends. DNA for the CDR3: TGTGCCAGCAGCCAAGATATCGAGAAAGACTACGAGCAGTACTTC. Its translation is CASSQDIEKDYEQYF.

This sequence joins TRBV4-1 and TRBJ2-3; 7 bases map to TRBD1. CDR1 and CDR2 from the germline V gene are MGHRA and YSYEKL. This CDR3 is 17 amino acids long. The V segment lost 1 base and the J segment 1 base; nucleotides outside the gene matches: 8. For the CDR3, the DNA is TGCGCCAGCAGCCAAGGAGGGGCAGGGGGAGGCACAGATACGCAGTATTTT. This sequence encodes CASSQGGAGGGTDTQYF.

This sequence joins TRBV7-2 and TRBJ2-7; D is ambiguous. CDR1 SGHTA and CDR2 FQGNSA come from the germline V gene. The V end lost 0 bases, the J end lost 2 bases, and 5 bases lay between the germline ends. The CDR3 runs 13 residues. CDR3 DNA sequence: TGTGCCAGCAGCTTAGCTAAAACCTACGAGCAGTACTTC. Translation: CASSLAKTYEQYF. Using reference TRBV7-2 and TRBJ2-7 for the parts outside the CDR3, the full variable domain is GAGVSQSPSNKVTEKGKDVELRCDPISGHTALYWYRQSLGQGLEFLIYFQGNSAPDKSGLPSDRFSAERTGGSVSTLTIQRTQQEDSAVYLCASSLAKTYEQYFGPGTRLTVT.

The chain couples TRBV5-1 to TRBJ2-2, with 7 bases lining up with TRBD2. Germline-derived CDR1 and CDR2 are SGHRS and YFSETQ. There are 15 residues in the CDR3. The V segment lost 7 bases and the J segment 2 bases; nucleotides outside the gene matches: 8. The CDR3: CASRLSGGNTGELFF. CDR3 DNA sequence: TGCGCCAGCCGTCTATCGGGGGGAAACACCGGGGAGCTGTTTTTT.

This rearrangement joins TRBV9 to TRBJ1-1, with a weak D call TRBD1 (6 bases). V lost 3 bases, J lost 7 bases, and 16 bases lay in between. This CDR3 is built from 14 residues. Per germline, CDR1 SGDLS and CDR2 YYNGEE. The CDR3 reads CASSAGWGHHEAFF. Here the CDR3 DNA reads TGTGCCAGCAGCGCCGGTTGGGGGCACCATGAAGCTTTCTTT.

The DNA for the CDR3 is TGTGCCAGCAGCTCGCCGAGCATATTCTCTGGAAACACCATATATTTT. Encoded protein: CASSSPSIFSGNTIYF. V usage is TRBV7-9 and J usage is TRBJ1-3; D remains ambiguous. The CDR3 runs 16 residues. Trimming removed 4 bases at V and 0 bases at J, with 13 bases between. The germline gives CDR1 SEHNR, CDR2 FQNEAQ (reference sequence).

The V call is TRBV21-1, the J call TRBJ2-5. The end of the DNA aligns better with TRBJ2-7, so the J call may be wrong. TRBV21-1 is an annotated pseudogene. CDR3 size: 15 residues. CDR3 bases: TGTGCCAGCAGTCCGACCCTACACGTGTTAGACGAGCAGTACTTC. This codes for CASSPTLHVLDEQYF.

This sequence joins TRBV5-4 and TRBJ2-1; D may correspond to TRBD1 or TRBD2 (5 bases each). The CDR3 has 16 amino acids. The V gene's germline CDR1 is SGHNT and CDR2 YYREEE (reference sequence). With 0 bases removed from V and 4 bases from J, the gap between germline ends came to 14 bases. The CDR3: CASSLGSGTLYNEQFF. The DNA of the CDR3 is TGTGCCAGCAGCTTGGGTTCAGGGACCCTTTACAATGAGCAGTTCTTC.

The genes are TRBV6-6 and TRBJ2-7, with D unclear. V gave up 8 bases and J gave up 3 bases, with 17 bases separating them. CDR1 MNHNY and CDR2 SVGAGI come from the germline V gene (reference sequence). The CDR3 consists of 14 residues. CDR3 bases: TGTGCCAGCCTAGGAGACGTGTCGGGCTACGAGCAGTACTTC. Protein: CASLGDVSGYEQYF.

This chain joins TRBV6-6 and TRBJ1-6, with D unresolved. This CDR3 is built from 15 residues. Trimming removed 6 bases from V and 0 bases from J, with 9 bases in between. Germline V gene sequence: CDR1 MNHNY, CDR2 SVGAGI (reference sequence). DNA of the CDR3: TGTGCCAGCAGCCTGGACGGCTCCTATAATTCACCCCTCCACTTT. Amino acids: CASSLDGSYNSPLHF.

DNA of the CDR3: TGCAGCGCTTCCAGCGGTACGCAGTATTTT. Residues: CSASSGTQYF. The chain has TRBV29-1 and TRBJ2-3, with a tentative D call TRBD2 (5 bases). This CDR3 is 10 amino acids long. Trimming removed 7 bases from V and 8 bases from J, with 10 bases in between. Looked up from germline, CDR1 is SQVTM and CDR2 is ANQGSEA.

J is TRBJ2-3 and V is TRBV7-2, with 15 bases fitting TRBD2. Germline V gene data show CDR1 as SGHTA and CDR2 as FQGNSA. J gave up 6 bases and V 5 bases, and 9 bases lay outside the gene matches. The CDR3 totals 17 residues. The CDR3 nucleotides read TGTGCCAGCAGCAAGCCGGGACTAGCGGGAGGAGGGGATACGCAGTATTTT. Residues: CASSKPGLAGGGDTQYF.

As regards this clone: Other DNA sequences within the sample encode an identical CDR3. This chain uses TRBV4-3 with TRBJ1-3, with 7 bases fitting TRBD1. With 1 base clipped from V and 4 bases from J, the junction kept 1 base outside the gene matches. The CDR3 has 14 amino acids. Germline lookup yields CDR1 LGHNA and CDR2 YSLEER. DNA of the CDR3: TGCGCCAGCAGCCAAGGGGACAGCGGAAACACCATATATTTT. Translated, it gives CASSQGDSGNTIYF.

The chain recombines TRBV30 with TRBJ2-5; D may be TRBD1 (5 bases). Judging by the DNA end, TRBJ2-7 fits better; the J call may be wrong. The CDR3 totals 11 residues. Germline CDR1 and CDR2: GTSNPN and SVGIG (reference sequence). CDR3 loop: CAWTDISEQYF. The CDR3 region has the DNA TGTGCCTGGACGGACATCTCCGAGCAGTACTTC.

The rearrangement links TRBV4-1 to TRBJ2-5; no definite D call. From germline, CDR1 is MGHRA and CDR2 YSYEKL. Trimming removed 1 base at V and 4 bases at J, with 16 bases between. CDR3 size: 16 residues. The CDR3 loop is CASSQGPSRNSETQYF. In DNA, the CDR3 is TGCGCCAGCAGCCAAGGTCCCTCTAGAAATTCAGAGACCCAGTACTTC.

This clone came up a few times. The CDR3 DNA follows: TGTGCCAGCAGTGAGTGGGGAGGATATGGCTACACCTTC. Translating it yields CASSEWGGYGYTF. The chain employs TRBV2 and TRBJ1-2; D is unclear. Germline assignment: CDR1 SNHLY and CDR2 FYNNEI. The V end lost 3 bases, the J end lost 5 bases, and 10 bases lay between the germline ends. The CDR3 loop spans 13 amino acids.